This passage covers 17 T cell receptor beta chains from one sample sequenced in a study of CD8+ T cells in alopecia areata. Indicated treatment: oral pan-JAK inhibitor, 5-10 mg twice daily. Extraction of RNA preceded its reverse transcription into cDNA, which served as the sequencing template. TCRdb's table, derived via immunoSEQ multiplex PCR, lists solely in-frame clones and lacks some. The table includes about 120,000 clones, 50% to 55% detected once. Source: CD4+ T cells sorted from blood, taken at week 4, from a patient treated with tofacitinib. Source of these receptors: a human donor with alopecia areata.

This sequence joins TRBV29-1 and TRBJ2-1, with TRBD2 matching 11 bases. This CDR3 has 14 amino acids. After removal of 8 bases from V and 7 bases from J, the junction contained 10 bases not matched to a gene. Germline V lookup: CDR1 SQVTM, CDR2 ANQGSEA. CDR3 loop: CSSATSGGVNEQFF. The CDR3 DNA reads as TGCAGCTCGGCCACTAGCGGGGGCGTGAATGAGCAGTTCTTC.

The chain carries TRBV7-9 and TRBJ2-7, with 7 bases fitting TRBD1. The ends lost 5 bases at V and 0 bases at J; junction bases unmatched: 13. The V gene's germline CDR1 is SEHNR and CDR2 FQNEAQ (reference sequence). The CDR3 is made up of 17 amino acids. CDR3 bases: TGTGCCAGCAGCCAACGGGACAGCTTTTCAAACTCCTACGAGCAGTACTTC. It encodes CASSQRDSFSNSYEQYF.

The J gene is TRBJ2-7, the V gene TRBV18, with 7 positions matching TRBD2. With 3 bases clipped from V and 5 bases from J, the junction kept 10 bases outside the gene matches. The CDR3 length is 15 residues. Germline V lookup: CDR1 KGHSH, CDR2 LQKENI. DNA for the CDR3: TGTGCCAGCTCACCGGGGCTAGCGGATAAGGACGAGCAGTACTTC. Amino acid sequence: CASSPGLADKDEQYF. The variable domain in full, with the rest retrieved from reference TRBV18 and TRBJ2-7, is NAGVMQNPRHLVRRRGQEARLRCSPMKGHSHVYWYRQLPEEGLKFMVYLQKENIIDESGMPKERFSAEFPKEGPSILRIQQVVRGDSAAYFCASSPGLADKDEQYFGPGTRLTVT.

CDR3 protein: CAWYSRGGGYTF. The CDR3 nucleotides read TGTGCCTGGTATTCCCGAGGGGGTGGCTACACCTTC. The V and J genes are TRBV30 and TRBJ1-2, with a possible D match to TRBD1 (6 bases). The CDR3 is made up of 12 amino acids. Deletions cut 5 bases from V and 7 bases from J, with 14 bases between. Germline lookup yields CDR1 GTSNPN and CDR2 SVGIG (reference sequence).

In DNA form, the CDR3 reads TGTGCCAGCAGTGAGGCCGGGGGTAGCGTCCTGACTTTC. Its protein product is CASSEAGGSVLTF. The chain recombines TRBV2 with TRBJ2-6, with a tentative D call TRBD2 (6 bases). Looked up from germline, CDR1 is SNHLY and CDR2 is FYNNEI. The V and J ends lost 3 bases and 12 bases respectively, with 12 bases between them. CDR3 size: 13 residues.

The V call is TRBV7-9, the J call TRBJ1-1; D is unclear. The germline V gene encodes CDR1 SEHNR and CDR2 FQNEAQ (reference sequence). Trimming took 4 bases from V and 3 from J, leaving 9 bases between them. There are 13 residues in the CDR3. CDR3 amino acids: CASSSFADTEAFF. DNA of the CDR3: TGTGCCAGCAGCTCGTTCGCGGACACTGAAGCTTTCTTT.

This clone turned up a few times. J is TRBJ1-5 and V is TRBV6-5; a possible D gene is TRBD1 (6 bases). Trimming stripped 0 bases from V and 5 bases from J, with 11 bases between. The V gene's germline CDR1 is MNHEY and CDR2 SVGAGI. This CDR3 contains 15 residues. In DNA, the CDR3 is TGTGCCAGCAGTTACTCAGGGGGTATGGATCAGCCCCAGCATTTT. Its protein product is CASSYSGGMDQPQHF.

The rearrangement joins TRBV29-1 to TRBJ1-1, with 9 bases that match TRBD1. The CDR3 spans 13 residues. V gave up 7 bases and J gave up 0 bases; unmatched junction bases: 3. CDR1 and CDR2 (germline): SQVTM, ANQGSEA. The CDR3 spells CSGGQGMNTEAFF. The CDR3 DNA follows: TGCAGCGGAGGACAGGGGATGAACACTGAAGCTTTCTTT.

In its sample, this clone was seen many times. The CDR3 loop reads CASSSGQLATNEKLFF. CDR3 coding DNA: TGTGCCAGCAGCTCGGGACAGCTCGCAACTAATGAAAAACTGTTTTTT. The gene calls are TRBV7-2 and TRBJ1-4; 7 nucleotides line up with TRBD1. Germline values: CDR1 SGHTA, CDR2 FQGNSA. Trimming took 4 bases from V and 0 from J; bases not matched to a gene: 5. CDR3 length: 16 residues.

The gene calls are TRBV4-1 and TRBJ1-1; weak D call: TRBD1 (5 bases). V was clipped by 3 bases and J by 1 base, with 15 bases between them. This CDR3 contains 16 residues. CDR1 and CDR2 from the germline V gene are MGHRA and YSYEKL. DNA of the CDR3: TGCGCCAGCAGCCATGCATCGGGACTCCAGAACACTGAAGCTTTCTTT. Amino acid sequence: CASSHASGLQNTEAFF.

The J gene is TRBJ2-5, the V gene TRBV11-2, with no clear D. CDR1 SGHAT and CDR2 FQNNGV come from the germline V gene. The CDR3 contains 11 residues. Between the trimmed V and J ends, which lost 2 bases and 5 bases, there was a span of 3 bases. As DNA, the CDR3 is TGTGCCAGCAGCTTATCGGAGACCCAGTACTTC. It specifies CASSLSETQYF.

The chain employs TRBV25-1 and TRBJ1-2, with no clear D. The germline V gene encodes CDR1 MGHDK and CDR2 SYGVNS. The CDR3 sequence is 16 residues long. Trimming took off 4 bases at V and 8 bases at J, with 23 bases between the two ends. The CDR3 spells CASSASEATVSRGYTF. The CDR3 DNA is TGTGCCAGCAGTGCTTCGGAAGCTACAGTCTCGCGAGGCTACACCTTC.

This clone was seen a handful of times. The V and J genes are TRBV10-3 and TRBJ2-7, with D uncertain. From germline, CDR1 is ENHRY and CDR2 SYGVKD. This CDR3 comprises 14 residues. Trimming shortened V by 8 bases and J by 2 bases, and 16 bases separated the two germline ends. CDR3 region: CAIRVQAGTYEQYF. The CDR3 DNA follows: TGTGCCATCCGGGTCCAGGCCGGAACCTACGAGCAGTACTTC.

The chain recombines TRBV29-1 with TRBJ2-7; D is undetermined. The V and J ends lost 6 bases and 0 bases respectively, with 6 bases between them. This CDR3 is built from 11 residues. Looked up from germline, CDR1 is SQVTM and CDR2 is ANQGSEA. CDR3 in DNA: TGCAGCGTGGCCTTCTCCTACGAGCAGTACTTC. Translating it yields CSVAFSYEQYF.

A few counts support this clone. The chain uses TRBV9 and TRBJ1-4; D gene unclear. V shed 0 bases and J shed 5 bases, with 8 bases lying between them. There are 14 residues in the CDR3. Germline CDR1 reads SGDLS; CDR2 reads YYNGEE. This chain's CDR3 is CASSVGGGNEKLFF. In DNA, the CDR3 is TGTGCCAGCAGCGTAGGCGGAGGGAATGAAAAACTGTTTTTT.

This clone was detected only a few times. The DNA for the CDR3 is TGTGCCAGCAGACCTGACAGGGGGCCCTACAATGAGCAGTTCTTC. Encoded protein: CASRPDRGPYNEQFF. The chain joins TRBV7-9 to TRBJ2-1; TRBD1 agrees at 10 bases. The V gene's germline CDR1 is SEHNR and CDR2 FQNEAQ (reference sequence). The length of the CDR3 is 15 residues. V dropped 6 bases and J dropped 2; count of bases not matched to a gene: 4.

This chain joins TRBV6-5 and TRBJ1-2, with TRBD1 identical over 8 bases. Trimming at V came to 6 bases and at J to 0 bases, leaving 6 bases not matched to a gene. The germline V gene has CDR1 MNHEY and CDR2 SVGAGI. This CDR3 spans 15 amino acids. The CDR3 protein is CASSSLQGANYGYTF. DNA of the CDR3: TGTGCCAGCAGCTCTCTACAGGGGGCTAACTATGGCTACACCTTC.